The clone carrying this T cell receptor beta chain was seen only once. Its antigen is currently unknown. Regions amplified from RNA transcripts were the TCR beta CDR3 regions. A first-round RT-PCR of the TCR CDR3 used the HTBI primer set. TCRdb re-analysed the multiplex PCR reads in MiXCR, keeping a single row per CDR3 protein. The table includes about 700,000 distinct CDR3 sequences, 45% detected once. These data come from a study of T cells in Graves' hyperthyroidism and ophthalmopathy. Findings of the study overall: Most clonotypes expanded in thyroid above 0.001 were likewise present in blood. Ophthalmopathy, as predicted by the model, came a median roughly 6.8 months after the prediction.

The diagnostic basis comprised clinical symptoms, serum thyroxine and TRAb, thyroid ultrasound and orbital computed tomography. Germline lookup yields CDR1 LNHDA and CDR2 SQIVND (reference sequence). The CDR3 contains 15 residues. Trimming at V came to 7 bases and at J to 0 bases, leaving 8 bases not matched to a gene. This TCR derives from an adult man with Graves' disease, either hyperthyroidism or ophthalmopathy (not recorded which). V is TRBV19 and J is TRBJ2-7; 8 bases agree with TRBD2. Sequencing used peripheral blood or thyroid tissue (not recorded which). The CDR3 DNA is TGTGCCAGTACCCCGGGGGGGATTGCCTCCTACGAGCAGTACTTC. Amino acids: CASTPGGIASYEQYF.